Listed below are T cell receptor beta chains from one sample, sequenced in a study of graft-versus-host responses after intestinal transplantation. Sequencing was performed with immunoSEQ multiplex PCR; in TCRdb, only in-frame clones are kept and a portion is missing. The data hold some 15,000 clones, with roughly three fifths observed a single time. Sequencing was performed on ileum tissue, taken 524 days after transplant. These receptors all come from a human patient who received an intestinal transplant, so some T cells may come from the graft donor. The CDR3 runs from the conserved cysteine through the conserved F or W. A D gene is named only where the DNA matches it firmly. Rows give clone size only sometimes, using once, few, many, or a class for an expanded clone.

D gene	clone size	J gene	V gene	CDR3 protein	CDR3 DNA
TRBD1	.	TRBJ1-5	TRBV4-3	CASSPGTGTNQPQHF	TGCGCCAGCAGCCCTGGGACAGGGACCAATCAGCCCCAGCATTTT
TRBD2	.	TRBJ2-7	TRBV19	CASSPSTSGAAYSYEQYF	TGTGCCAGTAGTCCGTCGACTAGCGGGGCCGCATACTCCTACGAGCAGTACTTC
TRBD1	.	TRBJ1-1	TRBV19	CASITTGVTEAFF	TGTGCCAGTATCACGACAGGGGTAACTGAAGCTTTCTTT
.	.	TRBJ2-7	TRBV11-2	CASSLELPSSYEQYF	TGTGCCAGCAGCTTAGAACTTCCGAGCTCCTACGAGCAGTACTTC
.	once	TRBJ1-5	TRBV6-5	CASSFQAGANQPQHF	TGTGCCAGCAGTTTTCAAGCGGGGGCTAATCAGCCCCAGCATTTT
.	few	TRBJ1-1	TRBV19	CASSIGQGNTEAFF	TGTGCCAGTAGTATAGGCCAGGGGAACACTGAAGCTTTCTTT
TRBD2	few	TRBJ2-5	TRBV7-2	CASSFRTSGVQETQYF	TGTGCCAGCAGCTTTCGGACTAGCGGGGTTCAGGAGACCCAGTACTTC
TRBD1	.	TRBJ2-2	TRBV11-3	CASSLDQTGLGELFF	TGTGCCAGCAGCTTAGACCAGACAGGGCTCGGGGAGCTGTTTTTT
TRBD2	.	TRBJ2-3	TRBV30	CAWKFPRGETDTQYF	TGTGCCTGGAAGTTCCCGCGGGGGGAAACAGATACGCAGTATTTT
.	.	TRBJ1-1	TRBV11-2	CASSLDTGLAEAFF	TGTGCCAGCAGCTTAGATACAGGGCTGGCTGAAGCTTTCTTT
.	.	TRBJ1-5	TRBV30	CAWSDSGLDQPQHF	TGTGCCTGGAGCGACTCGGGTCTCGATCAGCCCCAGCATTTT
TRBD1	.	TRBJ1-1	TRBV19	CASTRDRGVNTEAFF	TGTGCCAGTACCCGGGACAGGGGAGTGAACACTGAAGCTTTCTTT
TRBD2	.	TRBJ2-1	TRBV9	CASSVGVSGGSNEQFF	TGTGCCAGCAGCGTAGGGGTTAGCGGGGGTTCGAATGAGCAGTTCTTC
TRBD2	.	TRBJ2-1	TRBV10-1	CASSGLAGNEQFF	TGCGCCAGCAGTGGACTAGCGGGGAATGAGCAGTTCTTC
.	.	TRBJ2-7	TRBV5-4	CASSPRQDSYEQYF	TGTGCCAGCAGCCCGAGACAGGACTCCTACGAGCAGTACTTC
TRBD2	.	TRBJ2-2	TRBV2	CASSRTSGGAGTGELFF	TGTGCCAGCAGTCGGACTAGCGGGGGGGCAGGGACCGGGGAGCTGTTTTTT
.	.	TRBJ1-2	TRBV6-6	CASSLQQGIGYTF	TGTGCCAGCAGTTTACAACAGGGAATTGGCTACACCTTC
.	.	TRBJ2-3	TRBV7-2	CASSLIGDTDTQYF	TGTGCCAGCAGCTTAATCGGGGACACAGATACGCAGTATTTT
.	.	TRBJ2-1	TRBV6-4	CASSVVTGHNEQFF	TGTGCCAGCAGTGTTGTGACAGGTCACAATGAGCAGTTCTTC
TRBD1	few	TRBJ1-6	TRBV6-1	CASSGTGDNSPLHF	TGTGCCAGCAGTGGGACAGGGGATAATTCACCCCTCCACTTT
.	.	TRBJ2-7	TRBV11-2	CASSSNRVRYEQYF	TGTGCCAGCAGCTCAAACAGGGTGCGCTACGAGCAGTACTTC
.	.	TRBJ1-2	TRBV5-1	CASTPTGSYGYTF	TGCGCCAGCACGCCGACAGGCAGCTATGGCTACACCTTC
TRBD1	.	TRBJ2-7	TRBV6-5	CASTPGTGRDEQYF	TGTGCCAGCACCCCCGGGACAGGGAGGGACGAGCAGTACTTC
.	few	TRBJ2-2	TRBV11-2	CASSHAQGTGELFF	TGTGCCAGCAGCCATGCTCAGGGCACCGGGGAGCTGTTTTTT
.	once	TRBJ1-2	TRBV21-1	CASSKARTVYGYTF	TGTGCCAGCAGCAAAGCGAGAACAGTCTATGGCTACACCTTC
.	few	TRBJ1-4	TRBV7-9	CASSPREEGSTNEKLFF	TGTGCCAGCAGCCCGCGTGAGGAGGGATCAACTAATGAAAAACTGTTTTTT
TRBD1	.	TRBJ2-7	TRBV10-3	CAIRTGTGSYEQYF	TGTGCCATCAGAACCGGGACAGGCTCCTACGAGCAGTACTTC
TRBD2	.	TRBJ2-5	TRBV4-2	CASSQVGLAGQETQYF	TGTGCCAGCAGCCAAGTGGGACTAGCGGGACAAGAGACCCAGTACTTC
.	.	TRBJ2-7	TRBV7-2	CASSLVGGVGQYF	TGTGCCAGCAGCTTAGTAGGGGGGGTAGGGCAGTACTTC
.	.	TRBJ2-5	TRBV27	CASSPDPRGHETQYF	TGTGCCAGCAGTCCGGACCCAAGGGGCCATGAGACCCAGTACTTC
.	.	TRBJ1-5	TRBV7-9	CASSPGGNQPQHF	TGTGCCAGCAGCCCAGGGGGCAATCAGCCCCAGCATTTT
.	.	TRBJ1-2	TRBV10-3	CAIAIRTDYYGYTF	TGTGCCATCGCCATCCGGACAGACTACTATGGCTACACCTTC
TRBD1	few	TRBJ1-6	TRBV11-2	CASSLAPGQGSPLHF	TGTGCCAGCAGCTTAGCGCCCGGACAGGGATCACCCCTCCACTTT
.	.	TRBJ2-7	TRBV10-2	CASSESWGPYEQYF	TGCGCCAGCAGTGAGTCGTGGGGGCCATACGAGCAGTACTTC
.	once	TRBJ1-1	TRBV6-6	CASFTGPGAFF	TGTGCCAGCTTCACCGGGCCGGGGGCTTTCTTT
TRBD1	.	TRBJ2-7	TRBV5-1	CASSPGQSYEQYF	TGCGCCAGCAGCCCGGGACAGTCCTACGAGCAGTACTTC
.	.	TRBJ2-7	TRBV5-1	CASTNQPGSSYEQYF	TGCGCCAGCACCAACCAACCGGGGAGCTCCTACGAGCAGTACTTC
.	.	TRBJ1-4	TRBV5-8	CASSFDRSEKLFF	TGTGCCAGCAGCTTCGACAGATCAGAAAAACTGTTTTTT
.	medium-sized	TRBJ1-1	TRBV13	CASSLDLNTEAFF	TGTGCCAGCAGCCTAGATCTTAACACTGAAGCTTTCTTT
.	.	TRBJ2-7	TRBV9	CASSPQGVGAKQYF	TGTGCCAGCAGCCCGCAAGGGGTGGGGGCGAAGCAGTACTTC
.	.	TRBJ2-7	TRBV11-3	CASSLEGEADEQYF	TGTGCCAGCAGCTTAGAGGGTGAGGCGGACGAGCAGTACTTC
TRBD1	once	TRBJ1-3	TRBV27	CASSLRISTGAGNTIYF	TGTGCCAGCAGTTTACGTATTAGTACAGGGGCAGGAAACACCATATATTTT
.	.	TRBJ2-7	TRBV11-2	CASSLGPGLVHEQYF	TGTGCCAGCAGCTTAGGCCCAGGGTTAGTACACGAGCAGTACTTC
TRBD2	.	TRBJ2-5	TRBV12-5	CASGLVKLAGGETQYF	TGTGCTAGTGGTTTGGTAAAACTAGCGGGGGGAGAGACCCAGTACTTC
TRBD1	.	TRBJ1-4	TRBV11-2	CASSPGTGNEKLFF	TGTGCCAGCAGCCCCGGGACAGGGAATGAAAAACTGTTTTTT
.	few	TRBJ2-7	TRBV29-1	CSVEEEGGGYEQYF	TGCAGCGTTGAAGAGGAGGGTGGGGGTTACGAGCAGTACTTC
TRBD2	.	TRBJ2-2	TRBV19	CAGRTSGGAGTGELFF	TGTGCCGGTAGGACTAGCGGGGGGGCAGGAACCGGGGAGCTGTTTTTT
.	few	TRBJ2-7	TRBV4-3	CASSPGTRGNYEQYF	TGCGCCAGCAGCCCGGGAACCAGGGGAAACTACGAGCAGTACTTC
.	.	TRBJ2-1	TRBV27	CASSSGLGLGEQFF	TGTGCCAGCAGTTCCGGACTGGGGTTGGGGGAGCAGTTCTTC
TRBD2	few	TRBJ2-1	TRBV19	CASSILSGGIDEQFF	TGTGCCAGTAGTATCCTTAGCGGGGGGATCGATGAGCAGTTCTTC
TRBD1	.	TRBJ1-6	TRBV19	CASSIEDRVNSPLHF	TGTGCCAGTAGTATCGAGGACAGGGTTAATTCACCCCTCCACTTT
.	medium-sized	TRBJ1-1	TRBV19	CASTRDLSTEAFF	TGTGCCAGTACACGGGACTTGAGTACTGAAGCTTTCTTT
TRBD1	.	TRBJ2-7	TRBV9	CASSPWDRPSYEQYF	TGTGCCAGCAGCCCCTGGGACAGGCCTTCCTACGAGCAGTACTTC
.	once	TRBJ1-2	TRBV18	CASSERGGSVMGYGYTF	TGTGCCAGCTCCGAACGTGGAGGGTCGGTAATGGGCTATGGCTACACCTTC
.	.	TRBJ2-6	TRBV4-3	CASARGSGANVLTF	TGCGCCAGCGCCAGGGGCTCTGGGGCCAACGTCCTGACTTTC
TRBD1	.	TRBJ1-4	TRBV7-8	CASSLGTGGGVEKLFF	TGTGCCAGCAGCTTAGGGACAGGGGGGGGTGTTGAAAAACTGTTTTTT
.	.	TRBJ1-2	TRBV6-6	CASSGPGGSYGYTF	TGTGCCAGCAGTGGCCCGGGAGGGTCCTATGGCTACACCTTC
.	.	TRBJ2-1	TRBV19	CASSINPDLGRNEQFF	TGTGCCAGTAGTATAAACCCCGATTTAGGGAGAAATGAGCAGTTCTTC
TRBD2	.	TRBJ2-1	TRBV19	CASSVGLAGGNEQFF	TGTGCCAGTAGTGTCGGACTAGCGGGGGGAAATGAGCAGTTCTTC
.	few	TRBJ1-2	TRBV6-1	CASRLGQFDGYTF	TGTGCCAGCAGACTCGGACAGTTCGACGGCTACACCTTC